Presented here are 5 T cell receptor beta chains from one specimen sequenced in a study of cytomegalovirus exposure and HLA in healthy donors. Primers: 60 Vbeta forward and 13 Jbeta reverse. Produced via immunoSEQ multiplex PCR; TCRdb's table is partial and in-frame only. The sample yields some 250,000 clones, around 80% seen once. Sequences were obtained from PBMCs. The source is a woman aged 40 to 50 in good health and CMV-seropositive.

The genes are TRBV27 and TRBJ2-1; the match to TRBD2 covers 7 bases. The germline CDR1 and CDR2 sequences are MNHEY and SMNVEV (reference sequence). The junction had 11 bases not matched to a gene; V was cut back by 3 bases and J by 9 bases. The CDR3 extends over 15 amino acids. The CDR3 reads CASSFQGLGGFEQFF. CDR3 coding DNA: TGTGCCAGCAGTTTCCAAGGACTAGGTGGATTTGAGCAGTTCTTC.

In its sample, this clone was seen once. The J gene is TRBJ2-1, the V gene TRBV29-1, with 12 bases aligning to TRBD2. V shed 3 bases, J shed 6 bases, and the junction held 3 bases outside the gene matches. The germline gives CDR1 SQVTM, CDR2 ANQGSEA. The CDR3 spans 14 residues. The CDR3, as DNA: TGCAGCGTTGATCGGACTAGCGGGGCCAATGAGCAGTTCTTC. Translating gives CSVDRTSGANEQFF.

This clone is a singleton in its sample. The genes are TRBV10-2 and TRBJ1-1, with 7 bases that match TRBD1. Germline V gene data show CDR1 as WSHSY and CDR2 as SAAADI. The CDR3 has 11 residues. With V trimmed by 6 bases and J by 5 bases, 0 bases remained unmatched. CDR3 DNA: TGCGCCAGCAGACAGGGGACTGAAGCTTTCTTT. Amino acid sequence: CASRQGTEAFF.

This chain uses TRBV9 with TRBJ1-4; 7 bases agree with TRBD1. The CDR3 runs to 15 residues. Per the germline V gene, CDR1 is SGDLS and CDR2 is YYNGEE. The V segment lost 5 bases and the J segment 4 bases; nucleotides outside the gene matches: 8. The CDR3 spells CASSWTGQYNEKLFF. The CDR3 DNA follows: TGTGCCAGCAGTTGGACAGGCCAGTATAATGAAAAACTGTTTTTT.

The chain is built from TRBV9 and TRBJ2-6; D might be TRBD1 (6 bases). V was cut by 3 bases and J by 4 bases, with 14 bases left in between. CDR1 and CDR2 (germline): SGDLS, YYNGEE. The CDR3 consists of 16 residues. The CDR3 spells CASSGLQGTGANVLTF. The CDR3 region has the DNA TGTGCCAGCAGCGGCCTACAGGGTACCGGGGCCAACGTCCTGACTTTC.